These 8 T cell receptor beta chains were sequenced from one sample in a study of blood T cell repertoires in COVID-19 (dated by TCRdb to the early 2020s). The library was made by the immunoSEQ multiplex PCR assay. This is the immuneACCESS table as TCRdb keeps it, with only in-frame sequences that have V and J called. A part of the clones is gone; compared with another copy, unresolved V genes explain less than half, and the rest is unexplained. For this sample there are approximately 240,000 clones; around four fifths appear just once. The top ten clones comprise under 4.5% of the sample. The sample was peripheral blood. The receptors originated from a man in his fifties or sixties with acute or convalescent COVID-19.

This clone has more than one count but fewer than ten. The CDR3 loop is CASSELQGGESPLHF. For the CDR3, the DNA is TGTGCCAGCAGTGAATTGCAGGGGGGTGAGTCACCCCTCCACTTT. V usage is TRBV2 and J usage is TRBJ1-6, with TRBD1 identical over 7 bases. J was trimmed by 10 bases and V by 2 bases; bases with no gene match: 8. This CDR3 is 15 amino acids long. Germline V lookup: CDR1 SNHLY, CDR2 FYNNEI. The variable domain in full, completed from reference TRBV2 and TRBJ1-6, reads EPEVTQTPSHQVTQMGQEVILRCVPISNHLYFYWYRQILGQKVEFLVSFYNNEISEKSEIFDDQFSVERPDGSNFTLKIRSTKLEDSAMYFCASSELQGGESPLHFGNGTRLTVT.

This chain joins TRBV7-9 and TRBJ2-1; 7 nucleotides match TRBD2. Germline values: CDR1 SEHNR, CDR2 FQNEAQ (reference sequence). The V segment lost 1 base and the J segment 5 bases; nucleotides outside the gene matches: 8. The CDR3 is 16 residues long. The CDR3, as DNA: TGTGCCAGCAGCTTAGTGGGCGGGGGTATCCACAATGAGCAGTTCTTC. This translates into CASSLVGGGIHNEQFF. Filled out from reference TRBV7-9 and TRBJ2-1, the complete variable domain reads DTGVSQNPRHKITKRGQNVTFRCDPISEHNRLYWYRQTLGQGPEFLTYFQNEAQLEKSRLLSDRFSAERPKGSFSTLEIQRTEQGDSAMYLCASSLVGGGIHNEQFFGPGTRLTVL.

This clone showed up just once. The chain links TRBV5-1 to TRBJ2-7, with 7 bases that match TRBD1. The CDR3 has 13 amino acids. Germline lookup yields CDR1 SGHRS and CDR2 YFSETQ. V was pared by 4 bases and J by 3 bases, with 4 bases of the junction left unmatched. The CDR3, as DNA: TGCGCCAGCAGCCGGGACAGCGACTACGAGCAGTACTTC. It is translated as CASSRDSDYEQYF.

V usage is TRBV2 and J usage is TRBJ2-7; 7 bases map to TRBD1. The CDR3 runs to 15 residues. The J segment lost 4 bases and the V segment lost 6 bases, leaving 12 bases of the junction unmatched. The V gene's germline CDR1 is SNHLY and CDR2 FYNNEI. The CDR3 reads CASSEQGKLNYEQYF. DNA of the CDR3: TGTGCCAGCAGCGAACAGGGGAAGCTAAATTACGAGCAGTACTTC.

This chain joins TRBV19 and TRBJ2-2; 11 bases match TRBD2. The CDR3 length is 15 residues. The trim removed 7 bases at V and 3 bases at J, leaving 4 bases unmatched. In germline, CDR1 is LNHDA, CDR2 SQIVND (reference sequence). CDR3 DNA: TGTGCCAGTACCGGGACTAGCGGATACACCGGGGAGCTGTTTTTT. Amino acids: CASTGTSGYTGELFF.

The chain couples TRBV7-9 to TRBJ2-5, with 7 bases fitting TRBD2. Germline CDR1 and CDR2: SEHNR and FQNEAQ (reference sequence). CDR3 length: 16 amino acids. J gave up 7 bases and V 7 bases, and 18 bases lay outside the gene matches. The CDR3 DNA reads TGTGCCAGCACCCTAGGCCCGGCTAGCGGTGGGGGGACCCAGTACTTC. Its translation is CASTLGPASGGGTQYF.

The CDR3 sequence is CASRNGGVNEKLFF. Here the CDR3 DNA reads TGTGCCAGCCGGAACGGGGGGGTGAATGAAAAACTGTTTTTT. The chain recombines TRBV5-5 with TRBJ1-4; maybe TRBD1 (5 bases). This CDR3 spans 14 amino acids. Looked up from germline, CDR1 is SGHKS and CDR2 is YYEKEE (reference sequence). The ends were cut back, 7 bases at V and 5 bases at J, with 15 bases in the middle.

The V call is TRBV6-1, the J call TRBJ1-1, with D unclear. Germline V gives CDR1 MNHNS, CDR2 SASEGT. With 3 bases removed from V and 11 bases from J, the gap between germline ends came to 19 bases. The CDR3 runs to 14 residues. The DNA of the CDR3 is TGTGCCAGCAGTGAGTTCCAGGAATCCCGTGACGCTTTCTTT. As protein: CASSEFQESRDAFF.